Below are 32 T cell receptor beta chains sequenced from a single sample in a study of response to subunit inactivated influenza vaccine. TCRdb itself ran the RT-PCR reads through MiXCR, one entry per CDR3 protein. The sample lists more than 550,000 distinct CDR3 sequences; over 9% were seen once. A further study also used this sample, focusing on T cells expressing NK-cell markers. As reported in that work: A 5'RACE template switching approach incorporating UMIs was used to make TCR beta cDNA.

Sequences were derived from PBMCs from blood, sampled on the day of vaccination. These TCRs come from a man aged 45-65 years who received an inactivated influenza vaccine.

The chain links TRBV6-5 to TRBJ2-5; D not resolved. The CDR3 is made up of 15 amino acids. V was cut by 0 bases and J by 2 bases, with 10 bases left in between. Per germline, CDR1 MNHEY and CDR2 SVGAGI. The DNA for the CDR3 is TGTGCCAGCAGTTACTCGGGCGGTATTCAAGAGACCCAGTACTTC. Amino acids: CASSYSGGIQETQYF.

This clonotype has just a few counts. V and J are TRBV30 and TRBJ1-6; tentative D call: TRBD1 (5 bases). The CDR3 contains 15 residues. V lost 0 bases and J lost 11, with 17 bases in between. The V gene's germline CDR1 is GTSNPN and CDR2 SVGIG (reference sequence). CDR3 sequence (DNA): TGTGCCTGGAGTGTACGTCGGCAGGGTATAGCACCCCTCCACTTT. Its translation is CAWSVRRQGIAPLHF.

The table lists this clonotype with a few counts. This chain links TRBV7-3 with TRBJ2-1; 12 bases align to TRBD1. Germline-derived CDR1 and CDR2 are SGHTA and FQGTGA. The length of the CDR3 is 16 residues. With 1 base clipped from V and 15 bases from J, the junction kept 13 bases outside the gene matches. Here the CDR3 reads CASSLSVQGQGAFRFF. CDR3 coding DNA: TGTGCCAGCAGCTTAAGTGTGCAGGGACAGGGGGCTTTTCGGTTCTTC.

Ten or more counts support this clonotype. The chain uses TRBV5-1 and TRBJ2-3; TRBD1 is a possible D gene (6 bases). Germline CDR1 SGHRS, CDR2 YFSETQ. The V and J ends lost 5 bases and 4 bases respectively, with 17 bases between them. This CDR3 is 15 amino acids long. For the CDR3, the DNA is TGCGCCAGCAGAACACAGGGCGGATCGTCAGATACGCAGTATTTT. Translated: CASRTQGGSSDTQYF.

Here the CDR3 reads CASSLARSPTDTQYF. In nucleotides, the CDR3 is TGTGCCAGCAGCTTAGCGCGGTCGCCCACAGATACGCAGTATTTT. The chain carries TRBV7-8 and TRBJ2-3, with D unclear. The CDR3 is 15 residues long. Germline CDR1 SGHVS, CDR2 FQNEAQ. The germline V and J ends were trimmed by 0 bases and 2 bases, with 9 bases remaining between them.

The V gene is TRBV6-1, the J gene TRBJ2-7, with 7 bases fitting TRBD1. From germline, CDR1 is MNHNS and CDR2 SASEGT. V trimming: 7 bases; J trimming: 4 bases; junction bases outside the gene matches: 19. CDR3 size: 17 residues. CDR3 sequence (DNA): TGTGCCAGCACCCCCTCCCGGATCGAGGGGGCAAGGTACGAGCAGTACTTC. Residues: CASTPSRIEGARYEQYF.

This clonotype was recorded a few times. The chain uses TRBV6-1 and TRBJ2-3; 9 bases are shared with TRBD1. Trimming at V came to 4 bases and at J to 6 bases, leaving 5 bases not matched to a gene. CDR3 length: 14 residues. Germline V lookup: CDR1 MNHNS, CDR2 SASEGT. The CDR3 protein is CASSGWTGEDTQYF. The CDR3, as DNA: TGTGCCAGCAGTGGCTGGACAGGGGAGGATACGCAGTATTTT.

The J gene is TRBJ1-6, the V gene TRBV28; 9 bases align to TRBD1. V lost 2 bases to trimming and J lost 9 bases; unmatched junction nucleotides: 2. The V gene's germline CDR1 is MDHEN and CDR2 SYDVKM. This CDR3 comprises 14 residues. For the CDR3, the DNA is TGTGCCAGCAGTTTACCGGGACAGGGTTCACCCCTCCACTTT. It yields the protein CASSLPGQGSPLHF.

This clonotype was detected ten times or more. This chain joins TRBV11-2 and TRBJ1-1, with D perhaps TRBD1 (5 bases). This CDR3 contains 17 residues. Per germline, CDR1 SGHAT and CDR2 FQNNGV. The ends were cut back, 5 bases at V and 2 bases at J, with 21 bases in the middle. The DNA of the CDR3 is TGTGCCAGCAGCCCCACCTGGGGGGTCTCCATCAACACTGAAGCTTTCTTT. Translated, it gives CASSPTWGVSINTEAFF.

The table lists this clonotype with a few counts. The chain links TRBV28 to TRBJ2-7, with D uncertain. CDR1 is MDHEN and CDR2 is SYDVKM in the germline V gene. The CDR3 consists of 13 residues. V lost 1 base, J lost 3 bases, and 7 bases lay in between. The CDR3 region has the DNA TGTGCCAGCAGTTTATCAGTGAACTACGAGCAGTACTTC. Translated, it gives CASSLSVNYEQYF.

The chain is built from TRBV10-3 and TRBJ2-3, with D hard to call. The CDR3 extends over 17 amino acids. Looked up from germline, CDR1 is ENHRY and CDR2 is SYGVKD. V lost 3 bases to trimming and J lost 4 bases, with 20 bases between them. Here the CDR3 DNA reads TGTGCCATCAGTGAACTTCCAGGAGCGCCCCTCTCAGATACGCAGTATTTT. Translating it yields CAISELPGAPLSDTQYF.

For the CDR3, the DNA is TGCGCCAGCAGCTTGCAATCTCACAATGAGCAGTTCTTC. Translation: CASSLQSHNEQFF. V and J are TRBV5-1 and TRBJ2-1; D gene uncertain. Germline assignment: CDR1 SGHRS and CDR2 YFSETQ. V was trimmed by 1 base and J by 5 bases, leaving 7 bases between them. The CDR3 totals 13 residues.

This clonotype was counted many times. This chain uses TRBV5-1 with TRBJ1-3; D gene uncertain. Germline V lookup: CDR1 SGHRS, CDR2 YFSETQ. The CDR3 runs to 12 residues. Trimming took off 8 bases at V and 0 bases at J, with 6 bases between the two ends. In nucleotides, the CDR3 is TGCGCCAGGGTCTCCTCTGGAAACACCATATATTTT. Amino acids: CARVSSGNTIYF.

The J gene is TRBJ1-5, the V gene TRBV6-2 or TRBV6-3; D remains unclear. The CDR3 is 15 residues long. Germline values: CDR1 MNHEY, CDR2 SVGEGT. V was shortened by 7 bases and J by 2 bases, with 15 bases between the two germline ends. CDR3 amino acids: CASTGRPVGNQPQHF. The CDR3 bases are TGTGCCAGCACGGGTCGGCCGGTAGGCAATCAGCCCCAGCATTTT.

This chain links TRBV12-3 or TRBV12-4 with TRBJ1-5; D gene uncertain. V was trimmed by 1 base and J by 3 bases, leaving 10 bases between them. This CDR3 is 15 amino acids long. The CDR3 spells CASSLESSPNQPQHF. The CDR3 DNA reads as TGTGCCAGCAGTTTAGAATCCAGTCCCAATCAGCCCCAGCATTTT.

This sequence joins TRBV7-2 and TRBJ2-1, with D perhaps matching TRBD1 or TRBD2 (5 bases each). V lost 6 bases to trimming and J lost 9 bases, with 9 bases between them. This CDR3 contains 11 residues. Germline V gene lookup returns CDR1 SGHTA and CDR2 FQGNSA. CDR3 nucleotides: TGTGCCAGCAGGGGGGAGCTTGAGCAGTTCTTC. It specifies CASRGELEQFF.

The sample holds many counts of this clonotype. This chain's CDR3 is CSAEREGRTGELFF. Written as DNA, the CDR3 is TGCAGTGCCGAGCGGGAGGGCCGCACCGGGGAGCTGTTTTTT. The chain links TRBV20-1 to TRBJ2-2; 10 bases map to TRBD2. CDR3 size: 14 residues. CDR1 and CDR2 from the germline V gene are DFQATT and SNEGSKA (reference sequence). The ends lost 6 bases at V and 4 bases at J; junction bases unmatched: 5.

In its sample, this clonotype was seen a few times. V is TRBV10-3 and J is TRBJ2-2; D perhaps matches TRBD1 (5 bases). CDR3 size: 12 residues. V lost 10 bases and J lost 7, with 13 bases in between. Germline lookup yields CDR1 ENHRY and CDR2 SYGVKD. This chain's CDR3 is CATGHNSGELFF. The CDR3 nucleotides read TGTGCCACTGGACACAATAGCGGGGAGCTGTTTTTT.

This clonotype was counted between two and nine times. The chain combines TRBV20-1 with TRBJ2-7, with D perhaps TRBD1 (5 bases). This CDR3 is 13 amino acids long. Germline lookup yields CDR1 DFQATT and CDR2 SNEGSKA (reference sequence). Trimming removed 3 bases at V and 0 bases at J, with 9 bases between. Here the CDR3 DNA reads TGCAGTGCTAGCGCCGACAGCTCCTACGAGCAGTACTTC. Protein sequence: CSASADSSYEQYF.

The chain uses TRBV11-2 and TRBJ2-3; a possible D gene is TRBD2 (5 bases). In germline, CDR1 is SGHAT, CDR2 FQNNGV. The V gene lost 3 bases and the J gene lost 4 bases, with 14 bases spanning the gap. This CDR3 comprises 15 residues. DNA for the CDR3: TGTGCCAGCAGCTTCGGTCGGGGAATGGCAGATACGCAGTATTTT. This gives the protein CASSFGRGMADTQYF. The full variable domain, completed using reference TRBV11-2 and TRBJ2-3, is EAGVAQSPRYKIIEKRQSVAFWCNPISGHATLYWYQQILGQGPKLLIQFQNNGVVDDSQLPKDRFSAERLKGVDSTLKIQPAKLEDSAVYLCASSFGRGMADTQYFGPGTRLTVL.

This clonotype showed up just a few times. The chain couples TRBV3-1 to TRBJ1-5; 7 nucleotides align to TRBD1. CDR1 and CDR2 from the germline V gene are LGHDT and YNNKEL (reference sequence). Trimming at V came to 4 bases and at J to 6 bases, leaving 6 bases not matched to a gene. The CDR3 runs to 14 residues. This chain's CDR3 is CASSRGQSSQPQHF. The CDR3 DNA is TGTGCCAGCAGCCGGGGACAGTCATCTCAGCCCCAGCATTTT.

This clonotype was counted at least ten times. The chain couples TRBV6-1 to TRBJ2-1; 11 nucleotides match TRBD2. Trimming took 6 bases from V and 3 from J; bases not matched to a gene: 4. Germline lookup yields CDR1 MNHNS and CDR2 SASEGT. This CDR3 is 15 amino acids long. The CDR3, as DNA: TGTGCCAGCAGGCATACTAGCGGGAGCTACAATGAGCAGTTCTTC. Protein product: CASRHTSGSYNEQFF.

The chain recombines TRBV4-1 with TRBJ2-4, with 8 positions matching TRBD1. The V gene end was trimmed by 5 bases and the J gene end by 5 bases; junction bases not matched to a gene: 5. The CDR3 is 14 amino acids. Germline V gene lookup returns CDR1 MGHRA and CDR2 YSYEKL. Here the CDR3 DNA reads TGCGCCAGCAGCTATCAGGGGGCCGAAAACATTCAGTACTTC. Encoded protein: CASSYQGAENIQYF.

V is TRBV3-1 and J is TRBJ2-3, with 7 bases identical to TRBD2. The CDR3 contains 15 residues. V gave up 3 bases and J gave up 1 base; unmatched junction bases: 4. Germline CDR1 reads LGHDT; CDR2 reads YNNKEL (reference sequence). In DNA form, the CDR3 reads TGTGCCAGCAGCCAGGGGACTACTCGCACAGATACGCAGTATTTT. Protein product: CASSQGTTRTDTQYF.

This clonotype was recorded many times. The chain links TRBV6-5 to TRBJ1-1; 7 bases line up with TRBD1. Looked up from germline, CDR1 is MNHEY and CDR2 is SVGAGI. With 4 bases clipped from V and 1 base from J, the junction kept 3 bases outside the gene matches. This CDR3 has 14 residues. DNA of the CDR3: TGTGCCAGCAGTTTCCGGACAGGGAACACTGAAGCTTTCTTT. This translates into CASSFRTGNTEAFF.

The table lists this clonotype with a few counts. This chain connects TRBV5-8 to TRBJ2-7; 7 bases agree with TRBD1. Germline loops: CDR1 SGHTS, CDR2 YDEGEE. The CDR3 runs 13 residues. V lost 5 bases, J lost 6 bases, and 8 bases stayed unmatched. CDR3 coding DNA: TGTGCCAGCAGTCAGGGGGTACTTCGCGAGCAGTACTTC. It encodes CASSQGVLREQYF.

The table lists this clonotype with many counts. The V and J genes are TRBV5-1 and TRBJ1-5, with D perhaps matching TRBD1 (5 bases). CDR3 length equals 21 residues. The germline V and J ends were trimmed by 4 bases and 0 bases, with 29 bases remaining between them. Germline assignment: CDR1 SGHRS and CDR2 YFSETQ. The CDR3 nucleotides are TGCGCCAGCAGCACATTCAGCCGGGGGGATAATCTCTTCTATAGCAATCAGCCCCAGCATTTT. This sequence encodes CASSTFSRGDNLFYSNQPQHF.

V is TRBV20-1 and J is TRBJ2-7; 10 bases align to TRBD1. There are 13 residues in the CDR3. Unmatched junction bases numbered 4, after V lost 3 bases and J lost 5 bases. Germline CDR1 reads DFQATT; CDR2 reads SNEGSKA (reference sequence). CDR3 sequence reads: CSASRDRGDEQYF. DNA of the CDR3: TGCAGTGCTAGTCGGGACAGGGGTGACGAGCAGTACTTC.

The sample holds many counts of this clonotype. The CDR3 DNA reads TGTGCCAGCAGCTTACCCCCTCTCCTAGCGCGTATTAACTACGAGCAGTACTTC. Translation: CASSLPPLLARINYEQYF. V is TRBV11-2 and J is TRBJ2-7; perhaps TRBD2 as D (6 bases). In germline, CDR1 is SGHAT, CDR2 FQNNGV. The CDR3 loop spans 18 amino acids. V lost 2 bases to trimming and J lost 3 bases, with 23 bases between them.

This clonotype has just a few counts. The gene calls are TRBV5-1 and TRBJ1-1, with TRBD1 matching over 8 bases. The CDR3 consists of 12 residues. The trim removed 3 bases at V and 8 bases at J, leaving 3 bases unmatched. Germline CDR1 is SGHRS and CDR2 is YFSETQ. The CDR3 coding sequence is TGCGCCAGCAGCTCCCAGGGGGCCGAAGCTTTCTTT. Its protein is CASSSQGAEAFF. Full variable domain (remainder filled in from reference TRBV5-1 and TRBJ1-1): KAGVTQTPRYLIKTRGQQVTLSCSPISGHRSVSWYQQTPGQGLQFLFEYFSETQRNKGNFPGRFSGRQFSNSRSEMNVSTLELGDSALYLCASSSQGAEAFFGQGTRLTVV.

This clonotype has at least ten counts. This chain joins TRBV4-2 and TRBJ2-2, with 10 bases identical to TRBD1. The CDR3 sequence is 16 residues long. Germline assignment: CDR1 LGHNA and CDR2 YNFKEQ. Losses at the gene ends were 4 bases for V and 3 bases for J; bases not matched to a gene: 5. DNA for the CDR3: TGTGCCAGCAGCCCAAGACAGGGGGCGGACACCGGGGAGCTGTTTTTT. This translates into CASSPRQGADTGELFF.

This clonotype was recorded only once. A single base separates this from a much larger clone, so it may be a read error. The rearrangement uses TRBV7-9 and TRBJ1-1; weak D call: TRBD1 (5 bases). CDR1 is SEHNR and CDR2 is FQNEAQ in the germline V gene (reference sequence). This CDR3 has 15 amino acids. The chain's CDR3 is CASSLSPGGGTEAYF. The CDR3 DNA reads as TGTGCCAGCAGCTTATCACCGGGTGGAGGGACTGAAGCTTACTTT. Filled out from reference TRBV7-9 and TRBJ1-1, the complete variable domain reads DTGVSQNPRHKITKRGQNVTFRCDPISEHNRLYWYRQTLGQGPEFLTYFQNEAQLEKSRLLSDRFSAERPKGSFSTLEIQRTEQGDSAMYLCASSLSPGGGTEAYFGQGTRLTVV.